Each of the 19 T cell receptor beta chains below was sequenced from the same sample in a study of Ad26.COV2.S vaccination and SARS-CoV-2 variants. Clones were read by immunoSEQ multiplex PCR, and TCRdb kept only the in-frame ones, dropping some. The sample contains about 420,000 clones, roughly 90% of which appear only once. Treatment meaning: around 19 received Ad26.COV2.S at low or high dose, single or two shots; several received placebo; per-sample allocation not given. Specimens were obtained on day 63 following the first vaccine or placebo injection. The sample was peripheral blood, taken in a trial of Ad26.COV2.S vaccine versus placebo. Receptors originate from a person aged 18-65 years who received the Ad26.COV2.S COVID-19 vaccine or a placebo.

This clone was seen once. The CDR3 reads CASSLAKGGGFDEQYF. Written as DNA, the CDR3 is TGTGCCAGCAGCTTAGCGAAAGGAGGGGGCTTCGACGAGCAGTACTTC. The rearrangement joins TRBV7-9 to TRBJ2-7; D possibly corresponds to TRBD1 (7 bases). The germline V gene encodes CDR1 SEHNR and CDR2 FQNEAQ (reference sequence). Trimming cost V 0 bases and J 5 bases, with 17 bases left between them. CDR3 length: 16 amino acids.

This chain connects TRBV11-2 to TRBJ1-4; TRBD1 is a possible D gene (6 bases). This CDR3 has 16 amino acids. V was cut by 5 bases and J by 7 bases, with 20 bases left in between. The germline gives CDR1 SGHAT, CDR2 FQNNGV. The CDR3 DNA reads as TGTGCCAGCAGCCCCCAAGGGGGGGCATTGGGTGAAAAACTGTTTTTT. Its translation is CASSPQGGALGEKLFF.

V gene TRBV6-6 combines with J gene TRBJ2-1; no clear D gene. Trimming left V 2 bases short and J 3 bases short, with 8 bases between. The germline gives CDR1 MNHNY, CDR2 SVGAGI (reference sequence). The CDR3 totals 14 residues. CDR3 coding DNA: TGTGCCAGCAGTTACGTTTGGGACTACAATGAGCAGTTCTTC. Its protein product is CASSYVWDYNEQFF.

This sequence joins TRBV4-3 and TRBJ1-1; 9 positions agree with TRBD1. V shed 0 bases and J 11 bases; nucleotides not matched to a gene: 4. The CDR3 runs 13 residues. Per germline, CDR1 LGHNA and CDR2 YSLEER. In DNA form, the CDR3 reads TGCGCCAGCAGCCAAGATAGGGACAGGGATGCTTTCTTT. Its protein product is CASSQDRDRDAFF.

This clone was counted once. The J gene is TRBJ1-1, the V gene TRBV6-2 or TRBV6-3, with TRBD1 identical over 10 bases. Unmatched junction bases numbered 3, after V lost 2 bases and J lost 0 bases. This CDR3 region has 16 residues. Germline values: CDR1 MNHEY, CDR2 SVGEGT. This CDR3 is CASSYGTGVMNTEAFF. As DNA, the CDR3 is TGTGCCAGCAGTTACGGGACAGGGGTAATGAACACTGAAGCTTTCTTT.

CDR3 residues: CASSKRAGTGTYEQYF. As DNA, the CDR3 is TGTGCCAGCAGTAAAAGAGCCGGGACAGGGACCTACGAGCAGTACTTC. The chain uses TRBV3-1 (or the pseudogene TRBV3-2) and TRBJ2-7, with 9 bases that match TRBD1. The CDR3 spans 16 residues. CDR1 and CDR2 (germline): LGHDT, YNNKEL (reference sequence). V trimming: 6 bases; J trimming: 2 bases; junction bases outside the gene matches: 11.

This chain joins TRBV12-5 and TRBJ1-3, with 8 nucleotides matching TRBD1. J gave up 0 bases and V 1 base, and 2 bases lay outside the gene matches. The length of the CDR3 is 16 residues. The germline V gene has CDR1 LGHNT and CDR2 FRNRAP. CDR3 loop: CASGLGTGRSGNTIYF. CDR3 in DNA: TGTGCTAGTGGTTTGGGGACAGGGCGCTCTGGAAACACCATATATTTT.

The V gene is TRBV30, the J gene TRBJ1-1; D unclear. Germline-derived CDR1 and CDR2 are GTSNPN and SVGIG (reference sequence). Trimming left V 6 bases short and J 4 bases short, with 6 bases between. CDR3 size: 10 residues. The CDR3 coding sequence is TGTGCCTGCTGGGGCACTGAAGCTTTCTTT. Translation gives CACWGTEAFF.

The chain couples TRBV29-1 to TRBJ2-7, with 7 bases aligning to TRBD1. Germline V gene data show CDR1 as SQVTM and CDR2 as ANQGSEA. CDR3 length: 13 residues. The J segment lost 3 bases and the V segment lost 4 bases, leaving 6 bases of the junction unmatched. The CDR3 coding sequence is TGCAGCGTTGTTCCAGGGGGTTTCTACGAGCAGTACTTC. Amino acids: CSVVPGGFYEQYF.

The V call is TRBV7-2, the J call TRBJ2-7; D call uncertain. V lost 2 bases to trimming and J lost 7 bases, with 21 bases between them. Germline V CDR1 and CDR2: SGHTA, FQGNSA. The CDR3 has 16 amino acids. CDR3: CASSLSTTGLLGEQYF. CDR3 nucleotides: TGTGCCAGCAGCTTATCCACGACGGGCCTGCTCGGAGAGCAGTACTTC.

The chain carries TRBV6-5 and TRBJ2-7; D gene uncertain. The CDR3 covers 14 residues. The germline V gene has CDR1 MNHEY and CDR2 SVGAGI. V shed 2 bases and J shed 0 bases, with 8 bases lying between them. The CDR3 DNA is TGTGCCAGCAGTTACGATAGCATCTCCTACGAGCAGTACTTC. Amino acids: CASSYDSISYEQYF.

The V gene is TRBV11-2, the J gene TRBJ1-2, with 11 bases that match TRBD1. This CDR3 has 17 residues. V dropped 5 bases and J dropped 5; count of bases not matched to a gene: 13. In germline, CDR1 is SGHAT, CDR2 FQNNGV. The CDR3 coding sequence is TGTGCCAGCAGCGGACGGGACAGGGGGACCTATGGGTATGGCTACACCTTC. This codes for CASSGRDRGTYGYGYTF.

The chain is built from TRBV9 and TRBJ2-2; D possibly matches TRBD1 or TRBD2 (6 bases each). V lost 4 bases to trimming and J lost 0 bases, with 13 bases between them. Germline CDR1 reads SGDLS; CDR2 reads YYNGEE. The CDR3 extends over 16 amino acids. CDR3 nucleotides: TGTGCCAGCAGCAGTGGGGGGCACGCGAACACCGGGGAGCTGTTTTTT. Translating gives CASSSGGHANTGELFF.

The chain is built from TRBV5-5 and TRBJ2-2; 10 bases fit TRBD1. CDR3 length equals 15 residues. Germline values: CDR1 SGHKS, CDR2 YYEKEE (reference sequence). V lost 4 bases and J lost 7; bases outside the gene matches: 7. The CDR3 sequence: CASSPGTGVSGELFF. CDR3 bases: TGTGCCAGCAGCCCCGGGACAGGGGTCAGCGGGGAGCTGTTTTTT.

This chain joins TRBV28 and TRBJ2-2, with D possibly being TRBD2 (5 bases). CDR3 length: 16 residues. Germline V gene sequence: CDR1 MDHEN, CDR2 SYDVKM. V shed 5 bases and J shed 3 bases, with 16 bases lying between them. The CDR3 DNA is TGTGCCAGCAGTCCATGGGAGTTTCCGGACACCGGGGAGCTGTTTTTT. Translation: CASSPWEFPDTGELFF.

The rearrangement links TRBV28 to TRBJ1-6; 7 bases fit TRBD1. This CDR3 comprises 19 residues. V shed 6 bases and J 9 bases; nucleotides not matched to a gene: 23. Germline V gene sequence: CDR1 MDHEN, CDR2 SYDVKM. For the CDR3, the DNA is TGTGCCAGCAGCAAAGGGGGCGCGAAGGGGCGACCCATGGGTTCACCCCTCCACTTT. It encodes CASSKGGAKGRPMGSPLHF.

This clone is a singleton in its sample. V gene TRBV4-1 combines with J gene TRBJ2-5, with D perhaps TRBD1 (5 bases). There are 14 residues in the CDR3. The germline V gene encodes CDR1 MGHRA and CDR2 YSYEKL. V dropped 4 bases and J dropped 0 bases, with 9 bases sitting between them. DNA for the CDR3: TGCGCCAGCAGCCCCCGACAGTACCAAGAGACCCAGTACTTC. This codes for CASSPRQYQETQYF.

This sequence joins TRBV7-6 and TRBJ2-7, with TRBD1 matching over 8 bases. Germline CDR1 and CDR2: SGHVS and FNYEAQ. V was clipped by 5 bases and J by 1 base; unmatched bases: 10. The CDR3 spans 16 residues. CDR3 sequence (DNA): TGTGCCAGCAGCCCAACGTGGACAGGGTCGTCCTACGAGCAGTACTTC. This sequence encodes CASSPTWTGSSYEQYF.

This chain joins TRBV7-2 and TRBJ1-6; D ambiguous. The CDR3 has 19 amino acids. CDR1 is SGHTA and CDR2 is FQGNSA in the germline V gene. The V end was cut by 1 base, the J end by 0 bases, with 16 bases between. CDR3 sequence: CASSLVPYSRRSYNSPLHF. DNA of the CDR3: TGTGCCAGCAGCTTAGTTCCATATTCCAGGCGCTCCTATAATTCACCCCTCCACTTT. The full variable domain, completed using reference TRBV7-2 and TRBJ1-6, is GAGVSQSPSNKVTEKGKDVELRCDPISGHTALYWYRQSLGQGLEFLIYFQGNSAPDKSGLPSDRFSAERTGGSVSTLTIQRTQQEDSAVYLCASSLVPYSRRSYNSPLHFGNGTRLTVT.